This T cell receptor (beta chain) was captured in a study of neurological immune-mediated disorders. Findings and limits, study-wide: Multiple sclerosis patients had less TCR clonal expansion than even healthy controls, unlike HTLV-1-associated myelopathy.

With respect to this clonotype: The antigen remains undetermined.

Time point denoted: technical triplicate 1. One entry per CDR3 protein results from TCRdb running MiXCR on the 5' RACE reads. The table has some 25,000 distinct CDR3 sequences, around 14% seen once. This sequence was found in a female donor with HTLV-1-associated myelopathy (HAM/TSP). Sequencing was carried out using CD4+ T cells from blood.

CDR3 region: CASNLNYEQYF. DNA for the CDR3: TGTGCCAGCAATCTCAACTACGAGCAGTACTTC. The chain is built from TRBV2 and TRBJ2-7, with D uncertain. Trimming pared 7 bases from V and 3 bases from J, leaving 7 bases between. This CDR3 region has 11 residues. Germline CDR1 SNHLY, CDR2 FYNNEI.